These T cell receptor beta chains were read from a single sample in a study of blood T cell repertoires in COVID-19. Assay: immunoSEQ multiplex PCR; the TCRdb copy retains only in-frame clones and omits some. The sample comprises roughly 64,000 clones, 85% to 90% of which are singletons, and approximately 3% rests with the top ten. The sequencing input was peripheral blood. The receptors originated from a man aged 50 to 59 with active COVID-19. Both conserved end residues are part of each CDR3. Fields, in order: J gene, D gene, V gene, clone size, CDR3 protein, CDR3 DNA. D genes are given only for firm matches. A row's size may be missing; if present it is once, few, many or a size class.

J gene: TRBJ2-2
D gene: NA
V gene: TRBV28
clone size: NA
CDR3 protein: CASTRRGVGELFF
CDR3 DNA: TGTGCCAGCACACGAAGGGGTGTTGGGGAGCTGTTTTTT

J gene: TRBJ1-1
D gene: TRBD1
V gene: TRBV7-2
clone size: NA
CDR3 protein: CASRLDRDTEAFF
CDR3 DNA: TGTGCCAGCAGGCTAGACAGGGACACTGAAGCTTTCTTT

J gene: TRBJ1-1
D gene: NA
V gene: TRBV6-2/TRBV6-3
clone size: NA
CDR3 protein: CASSYFGGTSEAFF
CDR3 DNA: TGTGCCAGCAGTTACTTTGGGGGGACCTCTGAAGCTTTCTTT

J gene: TRBJ2-7
D gene: TRBD2
V gene: TRBV5-1
clone size: NA
CDR3 protein: CASSLVVERAGAAEQYF
CDR3 DNA: TGCGCCAGCAGCTTGGTGGTTGAGAGAGCGGGAGCAGCCGAGCAGTACTTC

J gene: TRBJ2-7
D gene: NA
V gene: TRBV3-1/TRBV3-2
clone size: NA
CDR3 protein: CASSQDREDEQYF
CDR3 DNA: TGTGCCAGCAGCCAAGATCGTGAGGACGAGCAGTACTTC

J gene: TRBJ2-5
D gene: NA
V gene: TRBV12-5
clone size: NA
CDR3 protein: CASAQGGRAQYF
CDR3 DNA: TGTGCTAGTGCCCAGGGTGGTCGGGCCCAGTACTTC

J gene: TRBJ1-3
D gene: NA
V gene: TRBV11-2
clone size: NA
CDR3 protein: CASSSFVSGNTIYF
CDR3 DNA: TGTGCCAGCAGCTCGTTTGTCTCTGGAAACACCATATATTTT

J gene: TRBJ1-2
D gene: TRBD1
V gene: TRBV19
clone size: NA
CDR3 protein: CASKRGTGGYYGYTF
CDR3 DNA: TGTGCCAGTAAGAGGGGGACAGGGGGCTACTATGGCTACACCTTC

J gene: TRBJ1-1
D gene: TRBD1
V gene: TRBV6-5
clone size: few
CDR3 protein: CASSYGTGMNTEAFF
CDR3 DNA: TGTGCCAGCAGTTATGGGACAGGGATGAACACTGAAGCTTTCTTT

J gene: TRBJ1-3
D gene: TRBD1
V gene: TRBV6-6
clone size: NA
CDR3 protein: CASRDATGGSNTIYF
CDR3 DNA: TGTGCCAGCAGGGACGCGACAGGGGGTTCGAACACCATATATTTT

J gene: TRBJ2-7
D gene: TRBD1
V gene: TRBV29-1
clone size: NA
CDR3 protein: CSVDGTAGHEQYF
CDR3 DNA: TGCAGCGTTGACGGGACAGCCGGCCACGAGCAGTACTTC

J gene: TRBJ2-5
D gene: TRBD1
V gene: TRBV6-5
clone size: NA
CDR3 protein: CASTSGTGRETQYF
CDR3 DNA: TGTGCCAGCACTTCCGGGACAGGGAGAGAGACCCAGTACTTC

J gene: TRBJ2-5
D gene: TRBD1
V gene: TRBV11-2
clone size: NA
CDR3 protein: CASSFTGVKTQYF
CDR3 DNA: TGTGCCAGCAGCTTTACAGGGGTTAAGACCCAGTACTTC

J gene: TRBJ2-1
D gene: TRBD2
V gene: TRBV4-2
clone size: NA
CDR3 protein: CASSTHLAGASEQFF
CDR3 DNA: TGTGCCAGCAGCACTCATCTAGCGGGAGCAAGTGAGCAGTTCTTC

J gene: TRBJ1-1
D gene: NA
V gene: TRBV7-3
clone size: NA
CDR3 protein: CASSSLLRGTEAFF
CDR3 DNA: TGTGCCAGCAGCTCCCTACTCCGGGGCACTGAAGCTTTCTTT

J gene: TRBJ2-1
D gene: TRBD2
V gene: TRBV25-1
clone size: NA
CDR3 protein: CASLKDGGNEQFF
CDR3 DNA: TGTGCCAGCTTAAAGGACGGGGGGAATGAGCAGTTCTTC

J gene: TRBJ1-1
D gene: NA
V gene: TRBV4-2
clone size: NA
CDR3 protein: CASSQGGVGNTEAFF
CDR3 DNA: TGTGCCAGCAGCCAAGGAGGAGTGGGGAACACTGAAGCTTTCTTT

J gene: TRBJ2-7
D gene: NA
V gene: TRBV5-5
clone size: NA
CDR3 protein: CASSPHGVNEQYF
CDR3 DNA: TGTGCCAGCAGCCCCCACGGGGTTAACGAGCAGTACTTC

J gene: TRBJ2-1
D gene: NA
V gene: TRBV10-1
clone size: NA
CDR3 protein: CASSDSGLGEQFF
CDR3 DNA: TGCGCCAGCAGTGACTCCGGGTTGGGTGAGCAGTTCTTC

J gene: TRBJ2-3
D gene: NA
V gene: TRBV9
clone size: once
CDR3 protein: CASSVDSGTDTQYF
CDR3 DNA: TGTGCCAGCAGCGTAGATTCCGGCACAGATACGCAGTATTTT

J gene: TRBJ1-2
D gene: TRBD1
V gene: TRBV6-5
clone size: NA
CDR3 protein: CASSYGQAPYGYTF
CDR3 DNA: TGTGCCAGCAGTTACGGACAGGCACCCTATGGCTACACCTTC

J gene: TRBJ1-2
D gene: TRBD1
V gene: TRBV19
clone size: few
CDR3 protein: CASSILTRRTGLNYGYTF
CDR3 DNA: TGTGCCAGTAGTATTTTGACGAGACGGACAGGCTTGAACTATGGCTACACCTTC

J gene: TRBJ2-1
D gene: NA
V gene: TRBV6-5
clone size: NA
CDR3 protein: CASSTRSSYNEQFF
CDR3 DNA: TGTGCCAGCAGCACAAGGAGCTCCTACAATGAGCAGTTCTTC

J gene: TRBJ1-2
D gene: NA
V gene: TRBV5-4
clone size: few
CDR3 protein: CASSPGGENYGYTF
CDR3 DNA: TGTGCCAGCAGTCCGGGCGGGGAGAACTATGGCTACACCTTC

J gene: TRBJ1-4
D gene: NA
V gene: TRBV4-1
clone size: NA
CDR3 protein: CASSQGWRPLGNEKLFF
CDR3 DNA: TGCGCCAGCAGCCAAGGTTGGAGGCCTTTGGGTAATGAAAAACTGTTTTTT

J gene: TRBJ1-2
D gene: TRBD1
V gene: TRBV28
clone size: NA
CDR3 protein: CASLTGDRDYGYTF
CDR3 DNA: TGTGCCAGCCTGACAGGGGATCGCGACTATGGCTACACCTTC

J gene: TRBJ2-5
D gene: NA
V gene: TRBV7-3
clone size: NA
CDR3 protein: CASSLNGPGGLDQETQYF
CDR3 DNA: TGTGCCAGCAGCTTAAACGGACCCGGAGGACTCGACCAAGAGACCCAGTACTTC